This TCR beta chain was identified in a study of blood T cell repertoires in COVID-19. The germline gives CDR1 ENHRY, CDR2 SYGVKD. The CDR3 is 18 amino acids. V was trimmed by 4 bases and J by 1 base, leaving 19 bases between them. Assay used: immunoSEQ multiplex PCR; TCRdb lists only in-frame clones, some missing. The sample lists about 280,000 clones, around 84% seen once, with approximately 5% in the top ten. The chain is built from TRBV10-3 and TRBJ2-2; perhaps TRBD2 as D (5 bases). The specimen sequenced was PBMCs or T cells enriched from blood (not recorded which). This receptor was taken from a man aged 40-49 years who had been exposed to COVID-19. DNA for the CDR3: TGTGCCATCAGTGTTGGCGACCCCCTCCGGGGGAACACCGGGGAGCTGTTTTTT. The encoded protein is CAISVGDPLRGNTGELFF.